The 2 T cell receptor beta chains given below trace back to one sample, sequenced in a study of cytomegalovirus exposure and HLA in healthy donors. Both 60 Vbeta primers and 13 Jbeta primers went into the PCR. Using immunoSEQ multiplex PCR, the repertoire was profiled, and TCRdb retains in-frame clones only, with some absent. The repertoire has about 130,000 clones, 70% to 80% of them found once; the top ten carry 1.8%. Sequencing was done on a sample of PBMCs. These receptors were obtained from a woman aged 50 to 60 in good health and CMV-seronegative.

CDR3 in amino acids: CASSLRLAGGNEQYF. As DNA, the CDR3 is TGTGCCAGCAGTTTGCGGCTAGCGGGAGGCAACGAGCAGTACTTC. The V gene is TRBV28, the J gene TRBJ2-7, with 11 bases lining up with TRBD2. V lost 3 bases, J lost 5 bases, and 6 bases stayed unmatched. In germline, CDR1 is MDHEN, CDR2 SYDVKM. This CDR3 is 15 amino acids long.

The chain has TRBV7-8 and TRBJ1-2; 9 bases are a match to TRBD1. Germline-derived CDR1 and CDR2 are SGHVS and FQNEAQ. V shed 3 bases, J shed 1 base, and the junction held 9 bases outside the gene matches. This CDR3 is 17 amino acids long. CDR3 region: CASSLVTGGGINYGYTF. The CDR3 DNA reads TGTGCCAGCAGCTTGGTCACAGGGGGCGGAATTAACTATGGCTACACCTTC.